One and the same sample provided the 2 T cell receptor beta chains below, sequenced in a study of post-analysis software for immune sequencing data. Study-wide results and limits: Compared with controls, patients had more of about five TRBV segments, including TRBV5-6, TRBV5-1 and TRBV20-1.

These receptors lack a known antigen. TCR beta libraries were prepared from cDNA with unique molecular identifiers. TCRdb reprocessed the PCR reads with MiXCR, giving one entry per CDR3 protein. Altogether fewer than 850,000 distinct CDR3 sequences are present, approximately 30% being singletons, with the ten largest covering 0.55% to 0.65%. Sequenced sample: blood. The receptors derive from a girl between 5 and 17 years old with multiple sclerosis.

This clonotype was seen a handful of times. The genes are TRBV9 and TRBJ2-7; D might be TRBD1 (6 bases). Germline CDR1 reads SGDLS; CDR2 reads YYNGEE. Deletions cut 0 bases from V and 5 bases from J, with 15 bases between. This CDR3 has 15 amino acids. The CDR3 DNA sequence: TGTGCCAGCAGCGTAGGTGTGGCAGGGGCCCACGAGCAGTACTTC. Translated: CASSVGVAGAHEQYF.

The chain links TRBV6-1 to TRBJ2-5, with TRBD2 matching over 9 bases. The J call may be mistaken, given a closer DNA end match to TRBJ2-7. The CDR3 consists of 16 residues. Germline-derived CDR1 and CDR2 are MNHNS and SASEGT. The CDR3 bases are TGTGCCAGCAGTGATCTTAGGCTAGCGGGGTCCTACGAGCAGTACTTC. Its translation is CASSDLRLAGSYEQYF.